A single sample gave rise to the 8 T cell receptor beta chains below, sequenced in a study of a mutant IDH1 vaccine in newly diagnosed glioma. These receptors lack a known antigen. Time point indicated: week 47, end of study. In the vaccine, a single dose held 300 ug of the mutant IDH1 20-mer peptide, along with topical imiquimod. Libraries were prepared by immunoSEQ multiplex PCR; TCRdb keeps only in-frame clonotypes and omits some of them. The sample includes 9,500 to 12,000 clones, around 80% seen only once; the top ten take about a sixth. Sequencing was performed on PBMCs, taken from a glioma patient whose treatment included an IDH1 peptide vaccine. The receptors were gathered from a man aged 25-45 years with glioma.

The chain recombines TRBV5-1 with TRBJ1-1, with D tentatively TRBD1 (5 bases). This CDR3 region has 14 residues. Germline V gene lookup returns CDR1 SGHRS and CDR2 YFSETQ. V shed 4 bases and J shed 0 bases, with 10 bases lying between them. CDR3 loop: CASSLGTVNTEAFF. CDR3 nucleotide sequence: TGCGCCAGCAGCCTGGGGACGGTGAACACTGAAGCTTTCTTT. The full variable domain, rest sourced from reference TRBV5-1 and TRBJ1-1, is KAGVTQTPRYLIKTRGQQVTLSCSPISGHRSVSWYQQTPGQGLQFLFEYFSETQRNKGNFPGRFSGRQFSNSRSEMNVSTLELGDSALYLCASSLGTVNTEAFFGQGTRLTVV.

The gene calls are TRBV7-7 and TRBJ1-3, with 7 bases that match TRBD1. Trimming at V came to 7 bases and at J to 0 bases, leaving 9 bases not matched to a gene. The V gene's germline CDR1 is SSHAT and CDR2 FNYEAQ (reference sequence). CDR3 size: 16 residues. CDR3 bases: TGTGCCAGCACCCCCCGGACAGGCCACTCTGGAAACACCATATATTTT. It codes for CASTPRTGHSGNTIYF.

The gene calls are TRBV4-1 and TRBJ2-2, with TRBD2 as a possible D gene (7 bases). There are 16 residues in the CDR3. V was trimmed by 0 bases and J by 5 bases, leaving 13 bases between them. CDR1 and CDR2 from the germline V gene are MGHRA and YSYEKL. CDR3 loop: CASSQDLGGGTGELFF. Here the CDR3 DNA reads TGCGCCAGCAGCCAAGATTTAGGGGGAGGGACCGGGGAGCTGTTTTTT.

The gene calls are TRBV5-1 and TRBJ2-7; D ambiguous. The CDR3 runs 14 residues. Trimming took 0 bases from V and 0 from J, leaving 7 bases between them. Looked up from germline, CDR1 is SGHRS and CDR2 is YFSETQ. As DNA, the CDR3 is TGCGCCAGCAGCTTGGACGGGCTCTCCTACGAGCAGTACTTC. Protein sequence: CASSLDGLSYEQYF.

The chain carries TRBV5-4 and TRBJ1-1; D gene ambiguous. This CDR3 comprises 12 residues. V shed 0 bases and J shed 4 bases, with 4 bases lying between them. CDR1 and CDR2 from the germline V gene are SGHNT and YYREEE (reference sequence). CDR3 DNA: TGTGCCAGCAGCTTGGTGGGCACTGAAGCTTTCTTT. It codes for CASSLVGTEAFF.

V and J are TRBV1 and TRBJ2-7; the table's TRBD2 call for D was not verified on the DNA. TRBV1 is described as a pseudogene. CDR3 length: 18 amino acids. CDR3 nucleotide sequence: TGCACCAGCAGCCAAGATCGAGTCCCGGGAGGGCAGTCCTACGAGCAGTACTTC. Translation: CTSSQDRVPGGQSYEQYF.

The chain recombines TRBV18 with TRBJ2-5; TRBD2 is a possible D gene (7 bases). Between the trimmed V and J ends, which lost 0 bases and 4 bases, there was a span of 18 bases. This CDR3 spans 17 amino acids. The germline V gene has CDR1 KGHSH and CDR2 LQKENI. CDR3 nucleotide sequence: TGTGCCAGCTCACCACCCCATGGTACAGGGAGGGGAGAGACCCAGTACTTC. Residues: CASSPPHGTGRGETQYF.

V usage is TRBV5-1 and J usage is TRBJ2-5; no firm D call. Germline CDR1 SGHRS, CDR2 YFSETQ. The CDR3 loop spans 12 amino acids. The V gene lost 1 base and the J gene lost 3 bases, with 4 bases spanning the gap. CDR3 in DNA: TGCGCCAGCAGCTTGATGAAAGAGACCCAGTACTTC. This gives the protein CASSLMKETQYF. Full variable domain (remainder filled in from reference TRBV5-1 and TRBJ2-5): KAGVTQTPRYLIKTRGQQVTLSCSPISGHRSVSWYQQTPGQGLQFLFEYFSETQRNKGNFPGRFSGRQFSNSRSEMNVSTLELGDSALYLCASSLMKETQYFGPGTRLLVL.